These T cell receptor beta chains were read from a single sample in a study of beta chain features in type 1 diabetes. Generated by immunoSEQ multiplex PCR, the TCRdb table keeps only in-frame clones and is missing some. The repertoire holds about 260,000 clones, with around 65% as singletons. Sequenced material: naive CD4+ T cells from blood. The source of these receptors is a man aged 30 to 39 in good health. The CDR3 runs from the conserved cysteine through the conserved F or W. Each record gives: clone size, V gene, D gene, J gene, CDR3 protein, CDR3 DNA. A D gene is named only where the DNA matches it firmly. Clone size is shown for a subset of rows, as once, few, many or a class of expanded clone.

few	TRBV30	-	TRBJ1-5	CAWSEGSGQPQHF	TGTGCCTGGAGTGAAGGGTCAGGGCAGCCCCAGCATTTT
-	TRBV25-1	TRBD2	TRBJ2-3	CASSPLASGGSDTQYF	TGTGCCAGCAGCCCCCTGGCAAGCGGGGGATCAGATACGCAGTATTTT
few	TRBV27	TRBD1	TRBJ2-1	CASNLLRGNEQFF	TGTGCCAGCAACCTACTCAGGGGGAATGAGCAGTTCTTC
-	TRBV2	-	TRBJ2-5	CASSEALQGGETQYF	TGTGCCAGCAGTGAAGCGCTTCAGGGGGGAGAGACCCAGTACTTC
-	TRBV2	TRBD1	TRBJ2-7	CASRDRPYEQYF	TGTGCCAGCAGGGACAGGCCCTACGAGCAGTACTTC
once	TRBV30	-	TRBJ2-7	CAWSVLGAATYEQYF	TGTGCCTGGAGTGTACTCGGGGCCGCTACCTACGAGCAGTACTTC
-	TRBV1	-	TRBJ1-1	CTSSPEQRQGPTSTEAFF	TGCACCAGCAGCCCAGAACAGAGACAGGGCCCAACTAGCACTGAAGCTTTCTTT
-	TRBV20-1	-	TRBJ2-3	CSAEHTDTQYF	TGCAGTGCCGAGCACACAGATACGCAGTATTTT
-	TRBV20-1	-	TRBJ2-3	CSGWSTNTQYF	TGCAGTGGTTGGTCCACGAATACGCAGTATTTT
-	TRBV30	-	TRBJ2-4	CAWEAGAKNIQYF	TGTGCCTGGGAAGCAGGCGCCAAAAACATTCAGTACTTC
-	TRBV5-6	-	TRBJ2-6	CASSPGKGLNSGANVLTF	TGTGCCAGCAGCCCCGGGAAGGGGCTAAACTCTGGGGCCAACGTCCTGACTTTC
-	TRBV14	-	TRBJ2-4	CASSHSHIQYF	TGTGCCAGCAGCCACAGCCACATTCAGTACTTC
-	TRBV30	-	TRBJ2-7	CAWSVGEYEQYF	TGTGCCTGGAGTGTAGGGGAATACGAGCAGTACTTC
-	TRBV27	-	TRBJ2-6	CASRAGAGANVLTF	TGTGCCAGCAGAGCAGGGGCTGGGGCCAACGTCCTGACTTTC
-	TRBV6-5	TRBD2	TRBJ2-1	CASKPSGRGNEQFF	TGTGCCAGCAAGCCGAGCGGGAGGGGAAATGAGCAGTTCTTC
-	TRBV7-2	-	TRBJ2-5	CASSLAGGRETQYF	TGTGCCAGCAGCTTAGCGGGGGGGCGAGAGACCCAGTACTTC
-	TRBV30	-	TRBJ2-2	CAWSTGAFGELFF	TGTGCCTGGAGTACGGGGGCCTTCGGGGAGCTGTTTTTT
few	TRBV9	-	TRBJ1-2	CASSVGGTYGYTF	TGTGCCAGCAGCGTAGGAGGGACCTATGGCTACACCTTC
-	TRBV9	-	TRBJ2-6	CASSVEYYSGANVLTF	TGTGCCAGCAGCGTAGAGTACTACTCTGGGGCCAACGTCCTGACTTTC
-	TRBV30	-	TRBJ2-3	CAWSVPSTDTQYF	TGTGCCTGGAGTGTACCTTCAACAGATACGCAGTATTTT
once	TRBV29-1	TRBD1	TRBJ2-7	CSEDRDYEQYF	TGCAGCGAGGACAGGGACTACGAGCAGTACTTC
-	TRBV27	-	TRBJ2-4	CASSLAKNIQYF	TGTGCCAGCAGTTTAGCCAAAAACATTCAGTACTTC
-	TRBV7-2	-	TRBJ1-1	CASSSTDWPEAFF	TGTGCCAGCAGCTCCACAGACTGGCCTGAAGCTTTCTTT
-	TRBV19	TRBD2	TRBJ2-7	CASNLGLGSYEQYF	TGTGCCAGTAATCTGGGACTAGGATCCTACGAGCAGTACTTC
-	TRBV30	-	TRBJ2-2	CACKPLVAGELFF	TGTGCCTGCAAGCCATTAGTAGCCGGGGAGCTGTTTTTT
-	TRBV30	-	TRBJ1-2	CAWSVLNYGYTF	TGTGCCTGGAGTGTACTTAATTATGGCTACACCTTC
-	TRBV29-1	-	TRBJ1-2	CSVHETDSYGYTF	TGCAGCGTTCATGAGACAGACTCCTATGGCTACACCTTC
-	TRBV2	-	TRBJ1-1	CASNPDAVLNTEAFF	TGTGCCAGCAATCCGGACGCGGTTTTGAACACTGAAGCTTTCTTT
-	TRBV9	TRBD1	TRBJ2-7	CASSITGAYEQYF	TGTGCCAGCAGCATTACAGGGGCCTACGAGCAGTACTTC
-	TRBV30	-	TRBJ2-3	CAWTGRVGTDTQYF	TGTGCCTGGACAGGTCGAGTGGGCACAGATACGCAGTATTTT
-	TRBV11-2	-	TRBJ2-5	CASSSGHQETQYF	TGTGCCAGCAGCTCGGGACACCAAGAGACCCAGTACTTC
-	TRBV7-9	-	TRBJ1-1	CASWDTYTEAFF	TGTGCCAGCTGGGATACGTACACTGAAGCTTTCTTT